This T cell receptor (beta chain) was sequenced in a study of graft-versus-host responses after intestinal transplantation. General observations from the study: Marrow from the recipient contained GvH clones, some of which had appeared first in ileum or blood.

The protocol was immunoSEQ multiplex PCR, while the TCRdb copy is restricted to in-frame clones and leaves out a portion. The sample shows some 41,000 clones, 91% of them seen only once. The CDR3 has 18 amino acids. V lost 1 base to trimming and J lost 2 bases, with 17 bases between them. Germline loops: CDR1 SGHDN, CDR2 FVKESK. A word on this clone: Its antigen is not known.

The chain joins TRBV14 to TRBJ2-2; TRBD1 is a possible D gene (6 bases). The specimen was PBMCs, collected approximately 310 days after intestinal transplant. The TCR was taken from a human patient who received an intestinal transplant, so some T cells may come from the graft donor. CDR3 region: CASSQGLEGGPNTGELFF. The CDR3 DNA is TGTGCCAGCAGCCAAGGCCTAGAAGGGGGACCTAACACCGGGGAGCTGTTTTTT.